The T cell receptor beta chain described here comes from a study of blood T cell repertoires in COVID-19. Per the germline V gene, CDR1 is ENHRY and CDR2 is SYGVKD. Trimming took off 8 bases at V and 2 bases at J, with 12 bases between the two ends. The length of the CDR3 is 14 residues. Libraries were prepared by immunoSEQ multiplex PCR; TCRdb keeps only in-frame clonotypes and omits some of them. This table has about 91,000 clones, 88% appearing once. The receptor was derived from a woman over 75 with active COVID-19. This rearrangement joins TRBV10-3 to TRBJ2-2, with D possibly being TRBD2 (6 bases). The sample consisted of peripheral blood. CDR3 coding DNA: TGTGCCATCCCCGGGACTCTAAACACCGGGGAGCTGTTTTTT. It translates to CAIPGTLNTGELFF.